These 10 T cell receptor beta chains were sequenced from one sample in a study of shared clonotypes between healthy human individuals. Sequencing used immunoSEQ multiplex PCR; TCRdb keeps in-frame clones, though not all of them. In the table there are about 2.1 million clones, roughly 95% of which are singletons. Naive CD8 populations comprised CD45RO-negative cells positively selected for CCR7, excluding terminally differentiated effector memory CD45RA+ cells. The sequenced material came from naive CD8+ T cells from PBMCs. The source of these receptors is a man aged 18 to 29 in good health. Some clones in this sample may be carry-over from other donors' samples.

The chain combines TRBV7-8 with TRBJ1-4; D perhaps matches TRBD1 (6 bases). V dropped 7 bases and J dropped 0 bases, with 18 bases sitting between them. Germline CDR1 reads SGHVS; CDR2 reads FQNEAQ. The CDR3 runs 17 residues. CDR3: CASNGGGNRATNEKLFF. The DNA of the CDR3 is TGTGCCAGCAACGGTGGGGGGAACAGGGCAACTAATGAAAAACTGTTTTTT.

The rearrangement joins TRBV27 to TRBJ2-6, with D possibly called TRBD1 or TRBD2 (6 bases each). Trimming shortened V by 6 bases and J by 2 bases, and 11 bases separated the two germline ends. This CDR3 spans 15 amino acids. CDR1 is MNHEY and CDR2 is SMNVEV in the germline V gene (reference sequence). This chain's CDR3 is CASSLGGPGANVLTF. The CDR3 DNA sequence: TGTGCCAGCAGCCTAGGGGGGCCTGGGGCCAACGTCCTGACTTTC.

The gene calls are TRBV4-1 and TRBJ1-5, with TRBD1 as a possible D gene (5 bases). Looked up from germline, CDR1 is MGHRA and CDR2 is YSYEKL. The CDR3 sequence is 16 residues long. The ends were cut back, 0 bases at V and 9 bases at J, with 18 bases in the middle. For the CDR3, the DNA is TGCGCCAGCAGCCAAGACGAAGGGGCCTACGATTGGCCCCAGCATTTT. Amino acid sequence: CASSQDEGAYDWPQHF.

V and J are TRBV28 and TRBJ1-2, with D hard to call. There are 14 residues in the CDR3. Trimming took 2 bases from V and 5 from J, leaving 12 bases between them. Germline loops: CDR1 MDHEN, CDR2 SYDVKM. CDR3 DNA sequence: TGTGCCAGCAGTTTAACCCAGTTCGATTATGGCTACACCTTC. It yields the protein CASSLTQFDYGYTF.

J is TRBJ1-1 and V is TRBV27, with D maybe TRBD1 (5 bases). The CDR3 totals 14 residues. Germline V lookup: CDR1 MNHEY, CDR2 SMNVEV (reference sequence). V dropped 8 bases and J dropped 1 base, with 14 bases sitting between them. CDR3 nucleotide sequence: TGTGCCAGCCGTGTGATTCAGGGGAACACTGAAGCTTTCTTT. Its translation: CASRVIQGNTEAFF.

The rearrangement links TRBV28 to TRBJ2-7, with TRBD2 identical over 9 bases. Germline V gene data show CDR1 as MDHEN and CDR2 as SYDVKM. The V and J ends lost 11 bases and 6 bases, in that order; junction bases with no gene match: 14. This CDR3 is built from 14 residues. CDR3 nucleotides: TGTGCCTCCGATAAGGAGCGGGAGGCCTCCGAGCAGTACTTC. It encodes CASDKEREASEQYF.

The genes are TRBV16 and TRBJ1-1, with D possibly being TRBD1 (6 bases). From germline, CDR1 is KGHSY and CDR2 FQNENV. The CDR3 totals 15 residues. The ends were cut back, 1 base at V and 1 base at J, with 10 bases in the middle. CDR3 residues: CASSQYRTENTEAFF. As DNA, the CDR3 is TGTGCCAGCAGCCAATATAGGACAGAGAACACTGAAGCTTTCTTT.

The rearrangement uses TRBV19 and TRBJ2-7; TRBD2 agrees at 14 bases. Losses at the gene ends were 7 bases for V and 2 bases for J; bases not matched to a gene: 19. The CDR3 length is 20 residues. Germline lookup yields CDR1 LNHDA and CDR2 SQIVND (reference sequence). The CDR3 loop is CASTLRRTSGRKRVPYEQYF. CDR3 in DNA: TGTGCCAGTACCCTAAGGAGGACTAGCGGGAGGAAAAGGGTACCCTACGAGCAGTACTTC.

The chain employs TRBV29-1 and TRBJ2-7; 12 bases align to TRBD2. The CDR3 has 15 amino acids. V lost 2 bases and J lost 6; bases outside the gene matches: 8. Germline lookup yields CDR1 SQVTM and CDR2 ANQGSEA. CDR3 coding DNA: TGCAGCGTTGAACTAGCGGGAGGGCCATTTCGCGAGCAGTACTTC. Translation gives CSVELAGGPFREQYF.

This clone was counted once. The V gene is TRBV6-5, the J gene TRBJ2-7; the D gene is possibly TRBD1 (6 bases). Trimming took off 5 bases at V and 7 bases at J, with 12 bases between the two ends. Germline CDR1 MNHEY, CDR2 SVGAGI. CDR3 length: 12 residues. This CDR3 is CASSPRGQEQYF. In DNA, the CDR3 is TGTGCCAGCAGTCCCCGAGGACAGGAGCAGTACTTC.